This T cell receptor beta chain was identified in a study of control samples from healthy donors and cancer patients. The CDR3 covers 18 residues. In germline, CDR1 is LNHDA, CDR2 SQIVND (reference sequence). V shed 3 bases and J 0 bases; nucleotides not matched to a gene: 11. Sequenced by immunoSEQ multiplex PCR; TCRdb stores in-frame clones only, minus some. Here the sample spans roughly 130,000 clones, around 90% being singletons. V and J are TRBV19 and TRBJ2-1, with TRBD2 matching over 7 bases. The sequenced material came from blood. This sequence was found in a man in his late teens or twenties in good health. The CDR3: CASSIGRMFLGSYNEQFF. CDR3 nucleotide sequence: TGTGCCAGTAGTATCGGGAGGATGTTCCTCGGCTCCTACAATGAGCAGTTCTTC.